This T cell receptor (beta chain) was observed in a study of cytomegalovirus exposure and HLA in healthy donors. General study results and limits: Reported results showed that the classifier diagnosed cytomegalovirus status with high specificity and sensitivity.

Germline CDR1 is SGHAT and CDR2 is FQNNGV. The CDR3 is 15 amino acids. As regards this clone: Its specificity is unknown.

Primers included in the PCR were 60 Vbeta and 13 Jbeta primers. Produced via immunoSEQ multiplex PCR; TCRdb's table is partial and in-frame only. The table has 150,000 to 200,000 clones, about 71% seen once. Sequenced: PBMCs. The genes are TRBV11-2 and TRBJ2-5, with 9 bases aligning to TRBD1. The better agreement between TRBJ2-7 and the DNA end casts doubt on the J call. The TCR was taken from a young woman in good health and CMV-seronegative. The CDR3 region is CASSLGQGDSYEQYF. The CDR3 DNA reads TGTGCCAGCAGCTTAGGACAGGGGGACTCCTACGAGCAGTACTTC.